The rows below give T cell receptor beta chains drawn from one sample of a study of T-cell memory formation after mild COVID-19. TCRdb reprocessed the 5' RACE reads with MiXCR, giving one entry per CDR3 protein. The table includes about half a million distinct CDR3 sequences, over 15% detected once. Sequenced input: PBMCs or a T cell subset sorted from them (not recorded which). The source of these receptors is an adult woman who had mild COVID-19 (a few samples of this study predate the infection). Cell type and time point are not known. CDR3s include the opening cysteine and the closing phenylalanine or tryptophan. Fields, in order: D gene, V gene, J gene, CDR3 protein. The D gene is left open where the match is weak.

TRBD2,TRBV11-2,TRBJ2-5,CASSLGGAETQYF
NA,TRBV29-1,TRBJ1-1,CSASRGAEAFF
TRBD2,TRBV29-1,TRBJ2-3,CSARPGRARDTQYF
TRBD1,TRBV7-9,TRBJ1-2,CASSLARTGDNYGYTF
NA,TRBV7-8,TRBJ1-2,CASSLSSTANYGYTF
NA,TRBV19,TRBJ2-1,CASSIDGWGTEPDEQFF
TRBD1,TRBV7-9,TRBJ1-1,CASSWTGGLTEAFF
TRBD1,TRBV12-3/TRBV12-4,TRBJ1-5,CASSRTGDYSNQPQHF
NA,TRBV15,TRBJ1-5,CATSREDWPQHF
NA,TRBV14,TRBJ2-3,CASSQLTQLRTDTQYF
NA,TRBV5-1,TRBJ2-5,CASSYSIQETQYF
TRBD1,TRBV5-1,TRBJ2-5,CASSLGQGHQETQYF
NA,TRBV6-2/TRBV6-3,TRBJ2-1,CASSYSGDRWRFF
TRBD1,TRBV12-3/TRBV12-4,TRBJ1-2,CASSSGQHNYGYTF
NA,TRBV24-1,TRBJ2-3,CATSGGSSTDTQYF
TRBD2,TRBV18,TRBJ2-5,CASSPNQGLAETQYF